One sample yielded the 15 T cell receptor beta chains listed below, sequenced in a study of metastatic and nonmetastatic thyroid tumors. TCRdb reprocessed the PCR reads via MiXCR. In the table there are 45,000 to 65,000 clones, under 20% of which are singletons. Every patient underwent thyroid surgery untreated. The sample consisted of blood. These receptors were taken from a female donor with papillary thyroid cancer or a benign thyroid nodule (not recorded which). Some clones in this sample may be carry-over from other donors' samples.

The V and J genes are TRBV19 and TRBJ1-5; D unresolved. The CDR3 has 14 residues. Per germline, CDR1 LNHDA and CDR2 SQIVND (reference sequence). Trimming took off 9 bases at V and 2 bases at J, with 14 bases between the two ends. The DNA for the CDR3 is TGTGCCAGCCTCAAGAACGCGGGCAATCAGCCCCAGCATTTT. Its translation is CASLKNAGNQPQHF.

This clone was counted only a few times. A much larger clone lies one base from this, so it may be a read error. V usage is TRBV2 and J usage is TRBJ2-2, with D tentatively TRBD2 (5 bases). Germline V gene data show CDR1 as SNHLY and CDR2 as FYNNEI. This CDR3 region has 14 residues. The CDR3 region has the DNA TGTGCCAGCAGTGGCAGGCCAAGCACCGGGGATCTGTTTTTT. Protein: CASSGRPSTGDLFF.

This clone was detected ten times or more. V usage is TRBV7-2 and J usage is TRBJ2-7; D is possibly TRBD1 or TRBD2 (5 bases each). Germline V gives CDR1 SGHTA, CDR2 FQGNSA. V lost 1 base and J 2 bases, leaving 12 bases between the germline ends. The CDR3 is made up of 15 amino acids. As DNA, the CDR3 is TGTGCCAGCAGCTTAGTCCGGGGCAGCACCTACGAGCAGTACTTC. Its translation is CASSLVRGSTYEQYF.

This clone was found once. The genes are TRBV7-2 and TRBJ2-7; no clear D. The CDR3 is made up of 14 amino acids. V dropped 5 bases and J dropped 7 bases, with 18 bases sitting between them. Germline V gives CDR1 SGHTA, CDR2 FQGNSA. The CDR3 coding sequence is TGTGCCAGCAGCCCCGGGCTCAGCTCTCGGGAGCAGTACTTC. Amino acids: CASSPGLSSREQYF.

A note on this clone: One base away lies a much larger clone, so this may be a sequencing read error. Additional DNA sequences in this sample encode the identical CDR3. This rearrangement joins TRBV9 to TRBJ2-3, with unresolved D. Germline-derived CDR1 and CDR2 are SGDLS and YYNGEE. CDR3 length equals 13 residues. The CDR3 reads CASKSAHTDTQYF. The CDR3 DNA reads TGTGCATCCAAGAGCGCCCACACAGATACGCAGTATTTT.

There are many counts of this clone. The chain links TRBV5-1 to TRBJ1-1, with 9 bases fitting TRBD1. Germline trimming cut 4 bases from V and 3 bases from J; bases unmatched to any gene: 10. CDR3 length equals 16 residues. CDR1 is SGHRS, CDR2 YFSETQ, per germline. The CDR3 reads CASSRTGGLRDTEAFF. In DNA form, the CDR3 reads TGCGCCAGCAGCAGAACAGGGGGCTTAAGGGACACTGAAGCTTTCTTT.

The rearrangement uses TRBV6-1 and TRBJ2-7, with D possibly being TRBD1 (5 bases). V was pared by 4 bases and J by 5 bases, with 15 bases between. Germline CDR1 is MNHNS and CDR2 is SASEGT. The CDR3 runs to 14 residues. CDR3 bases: TGTGCCAGCAGTGGTACAGGTGATATCGACGAGCAGTACTTC. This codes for CASSGTGDIDEQYF.

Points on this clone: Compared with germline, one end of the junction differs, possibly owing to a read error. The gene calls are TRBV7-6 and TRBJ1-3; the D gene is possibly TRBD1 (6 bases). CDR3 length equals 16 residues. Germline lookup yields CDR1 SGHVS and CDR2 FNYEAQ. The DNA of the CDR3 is TGTGCCATCAGCCCGCCGGGGGGGCTCTATGGAAACACCATATATTTT. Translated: CAISPPGGLYGNTIYF.

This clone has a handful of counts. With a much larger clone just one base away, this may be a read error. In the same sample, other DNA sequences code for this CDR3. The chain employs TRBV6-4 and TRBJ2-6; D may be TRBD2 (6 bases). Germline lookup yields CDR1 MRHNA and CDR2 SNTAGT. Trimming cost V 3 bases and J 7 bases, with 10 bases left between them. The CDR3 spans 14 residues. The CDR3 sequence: CASSEAAGANVLTF. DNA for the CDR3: TGTGCCAGCAGTGAGGCAGCGGGTGCCAACGTCCTGACTTTC.

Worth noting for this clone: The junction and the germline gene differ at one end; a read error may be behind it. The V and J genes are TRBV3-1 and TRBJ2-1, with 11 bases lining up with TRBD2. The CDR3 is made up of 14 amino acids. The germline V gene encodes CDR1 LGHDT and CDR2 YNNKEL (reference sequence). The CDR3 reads CAISAGLAAPPGVF. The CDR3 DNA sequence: TGTGCCATCAGCGCGGGACTAGCGGCCCCGCCGGGAGTCTTC.

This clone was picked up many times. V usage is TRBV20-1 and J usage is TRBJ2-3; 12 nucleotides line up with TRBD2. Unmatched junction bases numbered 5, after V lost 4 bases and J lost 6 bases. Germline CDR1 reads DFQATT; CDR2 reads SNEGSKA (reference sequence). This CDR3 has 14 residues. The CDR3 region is CSATGLAGWDTQYF. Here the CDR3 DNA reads TGCAGTGCTACGGGACTAGCGGGTTGGGATACGCAGTATTTT.

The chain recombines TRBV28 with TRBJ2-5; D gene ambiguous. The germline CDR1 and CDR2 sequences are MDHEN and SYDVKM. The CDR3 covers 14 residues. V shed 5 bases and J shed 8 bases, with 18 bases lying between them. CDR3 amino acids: CASSPLHGRDTQYF. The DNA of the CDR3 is TGTGCCAGCAGTCCCCTACATGGACGAGATACCCAGTACTTC.

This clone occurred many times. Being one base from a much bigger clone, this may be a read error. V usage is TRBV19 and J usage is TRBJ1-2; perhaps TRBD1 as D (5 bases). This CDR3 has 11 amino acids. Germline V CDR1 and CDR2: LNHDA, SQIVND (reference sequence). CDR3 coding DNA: TGTGCTACCCTTGGGGGGGGACGCCACACCTTC. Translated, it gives CATLGGGRHTF. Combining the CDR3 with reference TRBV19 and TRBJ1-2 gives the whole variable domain DGGITQSPKYLFRKEGQNVTLSCEQNLNHDAMYWYRQDPGQGLRLIYYSQIVNDFQKGDIAEGYSVSREKKESFPLTVTSAQKNPTAFYLCATLGGGRHTFGSGTRLTVV.

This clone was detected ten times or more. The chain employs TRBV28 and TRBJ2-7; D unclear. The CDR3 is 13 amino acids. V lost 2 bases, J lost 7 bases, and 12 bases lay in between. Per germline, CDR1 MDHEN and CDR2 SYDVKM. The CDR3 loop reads CASSLRQIGEQYF. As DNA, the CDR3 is TGTGCCAGCAGTTTACGGCAGATTGGGGAGCAGTACTTC.

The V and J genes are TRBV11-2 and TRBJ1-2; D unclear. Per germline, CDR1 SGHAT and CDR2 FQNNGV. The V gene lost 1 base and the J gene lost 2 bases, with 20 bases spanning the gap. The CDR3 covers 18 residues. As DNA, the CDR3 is TGTGCCAGCAGCTTAGGCCCGGGTGGAGGGTTCGCCAACTATGGCTACACCTTC. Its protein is CASSLGPGGGFANYGYTF.